Each of the 4 T cell receptor beta chains below was sequenced from the same sample in a study of T-cell reconstitution after alpha-beta-depleted transplantation in children. The TCRbeta library was prepared with unique molecular identifiers. One entry per CDR3 protein results from TCRdb running MiXCR on the PCR reads. The sample lists approximately 99,000 distinct CDR3 sequences, almost 6.5% occurring once. This sample comprised PBMCs, mostly from graft donor cells, obtained 360 days after TCRalphabeta/CD19-depleted stem cell transplant. The receptors were gathered from a male patient aged 2 to 9 who had a stem cell transplant for acute lymphoblastic leukemia, so the T cells may come from the graft donor.

The table lists this clonotype with many counts. The CDR3, as DNA: TGTGCCAGCAGGGGGTCCGGTCAGCCCCAGCATTTT. Amino acids: CASRGSGQPQHF. The V and J genes are TRBV28 and TRBJ1-5; no clear D. Germline V lookup: CDR1 MDHEN, CDR2 SYDVKM. The CDR3 covers 12 residues. V was shortened by 6 bases and J by 6 bases, with 9 bases between the two germline ends.

This clonotype was counted a few times. This chain links TRBV2 with TRBJ2-3; 7 bases are a match to TRBD2. Germline V lookup: CDR1 SNHLY, CDR2 FYNNEI. The CDR3 has 13 amino acids. V gave up 1 base and J gave up 13 bases; unmatched junction bases: 8. CDR3 coding DNA: TGTGCCAGCAGTGAAGAGGGGAGGGACCGGGAGTATTTT. Residues: CASSEEGRDREYF.

The chain joins TRBV2 to TRBJ1-2; D perhaps matches TRBD1 (6 bases). Germline V gives CDR1 SNHLY, CDR2 FYNNEI. The V end lost 3 bases, the J end lost 8 bases, and 22 bases lay between the germline ends. The CDR3 length is 16 residues. CDR3 bases: TGTGCCAGCAGTGATGGGGGCCCGAGGACCGTCCGGGGCTACACCTTC. The encoded protein is CASSDGGPRTVRGYTF.

This clonotype has more than one count but fewer than ten. The genes are TRBV6-2 or TRBV6-3 and TRBJ1-1, with 7 bases aligning to TRBD1. J lost 3 bases, V lost 5 bases, and 15 bases had no gene match. The CDR3 contains 17 residues. Germline-derived CDR1 and CDR2 are MNHEY and SVGEGT. CDR3 in DNA: TGTGCCAGCAGTGTACGACAGGGCGCGATCTGGGACACTGAAGCTTTCTTT. This sequence encodes CASSVRQGAIWDTEAFF.